Each of the 21 T cell receptor beta chains below was sequenced from the same sample in a study of CD8 T cells in ankylosing spondylitis. MiXCR, applied by TCRdb to the 5' RACE reads, yields one record per CDR3 protein. Of about 160,000 distinct CDR3 sequences listed, 15% to 20% are singletons. The sequencing input was blood, either unsorted or a sorted T cell fraction (not recorded which). The receptors were gathered from a male donor with ankylosing spondylitis or in good health (not recorded which).

As regards this clonotype: Since a much larger clone is just one base distant, this may be a read error. CDR3 sequence (DNA): TGTGCCAGCAGTTCGGGAGGTAATCGGCCCCAGCATTTT. Protein product: CASSSGGNRPQHF. The rearrangement uses TRBV5-5 and TRBJ1-5; D is undetermined. The CDR3 runs to 13 residues. Germline assignment: CDR1 SGHKS and CDR2 YYEKEE (reference sequence).

At least ten counts were recorded for this clonotype. This chain connects TRBV20-1 to TRBJ2-5; D possibly uses TRBD1 or TRBD2 (7 bases each). V dropped 8 bases and J dropped 1 base, with 23 bases sitting between them. CDR3 size: 16 residues. Germline CDR1 is DFQATT and CDR2 is SNEGSKA (reference sequence). The CDR3 sequence is CSSLHRGGGRQETQYF. CDR3 bases: TGCAGTAGCCTCCACAGGGGAGGGGGCCGCCAAGAGACCCAGTACTTC.

V is TRBV3-1 and J is TRBJ1-4; D is ambiguous. The CDR3 is 15 residues long. Trimming took off 4 bases at V and 7 bases at J, with 16 bases between the two ends. Germline V gene data show CDR1 as LGHDT and CDR2 as YNNKEL (reference sequence). CDR3 region: CASSPSGGYGEKLFF. CDR3 coding DNA: TGTGCCAGCAGCCCGAGTGGAGGTTACGGTGAAAAACTGTTTTTT.

This clonotype was counted many times. The rearrangement joins TRBV9 to TRBJ2-7; TRBD1 matches 8 bases. This CDR3 region has 14 residues. The germline gives CDR1 SGDLS, CDR2 YYNGEE. Germline trimming cut 4 bases from V and 5 bases from J; bases unmatched to any gene: 8. The CDR3 DNA reads as TGTGCCAGCAGCTCGGGGACAGGTTTGAACGAGCAGTACTTC. Translated, it gives CASSSGTGLNEQYF.

The chain carries TRBV29-1 and TRBJ1-1; tentative D call: TRBD1 (5 bases). V was clipped by 7 bases and J by 2 bases, with 14 bases between them. The germline gives CDR1 SQVTM, CDR2 ANQGSEA. The CDR3 is 13 amino acids. The CDR3 region has the DNA TGCAGCGCCCAGAGTGGGGGAAACACTGAAGCTTTCTTT. Its protein product is CSAQSGGNTEAFF. Full variable domain (rest looked up from reference TRBV29-1 and TRBJ1-1): SAVISQKPSRDICQRGTSLTIQCQVDSQVTMMFWYRQQPGQSLTLIATANQGSEATYESGFVIDKFPISRPNLTFSTLTVSNMSPEDSSIYLCSAQSGGNTEAFFGQGTRLTVV.

This clonotype was counted many times. The rearrangement uses TRBV29-1 and TRBJ2-7; tentatively, D is TRBD1 or TRBD2 (5 bases each). The ends were cut back, 5 bases at V and 2 bases at J, with 25 bases in the middle. The CDR3 loop spans 17 amino acids. The germline V gene encodes CDR1 SQVTM and CDR2 ANQGSEA. For the CDR3, the DNA is TGCAGCGTTATATTCGGGGAAGGGGTCCCAACGCCCTACGAGCAGTACTTC. Translated: CSVIFGEGVPTPYEQYF.

The chain has TRBV10-3 and TRBJ2-5, with 14 bases identical to TRBD2. J gave up 4 bases and V 6 bases, and 7 bases lay outside the gene matches. Germline CDR1 ENHRY, CDR2 SYGVKD. The CDR3 is 16 amino acids. The CDR3 spells CAISSGTSGSRETQYF. CDR3 DNA: TGTGCCATCAGCTCAGGGACTAGCGGGAGTCGAGAGACCCAGTACTTC.

This clonotype was seen repeatedly, ten times or more. The chain joins TRBV12-3 or TRBV12-4 to TRBJ2-1, with TRBD2 matching over 9 bases. V gave up 3 bases and J gave up 8 bases; unmatched junction bases: 8. This CDR3 is built from 15 residues. Here the CDR3 DNA reads TGTGCCAGCAGTTTCTATAGCGGGAGCGGAGATGAGCAGTTCTTC. Translating gives CASSFYSGSGDEQFF.

This clonotype was detected a few times. The CDR3 DNA follows: TGTGCTCTGGGGATGGGGAGCTCCTACAATGAGCAGTTCTTC. Its protein product is CALGMGSSYNEQFF. This rearrangement joins TRBV30 to TRBJ2-1, with D perhaps matching TRBD2 (5 bases). Germline assignment: CDR1 GTSNPN and CDR2 SVGIG (reference sequence). The CDR3 sequence is 14 residues long.

This clonotype turned up a few times. J is TRBJ1-2 and V is TRBV19, with TRBD1 matching 7 bases. The germline CDR1 and CDR2 sequences are LNHDA and SQIVND (reference sequence). The junction had 7 bases not matched to a gene; V was cut back by 6 bases and J by 9 bases. The CDR3 covers 12 residues. The CDR3 here is CASSTTGASYTF. CDR3 bases: TGTGCCAGTAGCACTACAGGGGCGAGCTACACCTTC.

This clonotype was counted many times. The chain has TRBV5-1 and TRBJ2-7; 9 bases line up with TRBD1. The CDR3 contains 17 residues. V shed 4 bases and J 3 bases; nucleotides not matched to a gene: 14. Germline CDR1 is SGHRS and CDR2 is YFSETQ. CDR3 DNA sequence: TGCGCCAGCAGCCGATCTCCCTCCGGGACAGGGATCTACGAGCAGTACTTC. This codes for CASSRSPSGTGIYEQYF.

This clonotype has a count of ten or more. The chain has TRBV20-1 and TRBJ1-4; D is possibly TRBD1 (6 bases). The CDR3 covers 13 residues. V was shortened by 7 bases and J by 4 bases, with 13 bases between the two germline ends. Germline CDR1 DFQATT, CDR2 SNEGSKA (reference sequence). For the CDR3, the DNA is TGCAGTGGGTCAGAGGGGGGTAATGAAAAACTGTTTTTT. Protein sequence: CSGSEGGNEKLFF.

The genes are TRBV18 and TRBJ2-7, with TRBD2 as a possible D gene (6 bases). CDR1 is KGHSH and CDR2 is LQKENI in the germline V gene. This CDR3 contains 20 residues. Trimming removed 2 bases from V and 9 bases from J, with 35 bases in between. The CDR3 loop is CASSPTPILVLALTPTGQYF. The DNA of the CDR3 is TGTGCCAGCTCACCAACCCCTATCCTGGTACTAGCCCTAACACCGACGGGGCAGTACTTC.

There are many counts of this clonotype. This chain joins TRBV20-1 and TRBJ2-2; 7 bases map to TRBD2. CDR3 size: 15 residues. From germline, CDR1 is DFQATT and CDR2 SNEGSKA (reference sequence). Unmatched junction bases numbered 11, after V lost 1 base and J lost 9 bases. The CDR3 sequence is CSARAGGSHRWELFF. The CDR3 DNA sequence: TGCAGTGCTAGAGCTGGCGGGAGCCACCGGTGGGAGCTGTTTTTT.

This clonotype has just a few counts. The rearrangement links TRBV10-3 to TRBJ2-6, with D possibly being TRBD2 (6 bases). The V gene's germline CDR1 is ENHRY and CDR2 SYGVKD. The CDR3 consists of 15 residues. The ends were cut back, 8 bases at V and 4 bases at J, with 15 bases in the middle. DNA for the CDR3: TGTGCCATCCCTATGGGGGGTTCGGGGGCCAACGTCCTGACTTTC. It codes for CAIPMGGSGANVLTF.

This clonotype appeared many times. The gene calls are TRBV20-1 and TRBJ2-2, with D perhaps TRBD1 (6 bases). V lost 2 bases, J lost 3 bases, and 16 bases lay in between. Germline V gene sequence: CDR1 DFQATT, CDR2 SNEGSKA (reference sequence). This CDR3 is built from 16 residues. The CDR3 spells CSARPGTRQYTGELFF. DNA for the CDR3: TGCAGTGCTAGACCTGGGACAAGACAATACACCGGGGAGCTGTTTTTT.

This clonotype was seen only a few times. The chain employs TRBV7-9 and TRBJ2-7; D is possibly TRBD2 (6 bases). This CDR3 contains 13 residues. V was shortened by 5 bases and J by 5 bases, with 13 bases between the two germline ends. The germline CDR1 and CDR2 sequences are SEHNR and FQNEAQ (reference sequence). The CDR3 sequence: CASSLAGSHEQYF. Written as DNA, the CDR3 is TGTGCCAGCAGCCTCGCCGGGAGCCACGAGCAGTACTTC.

The rearrangement joins TRBV28 to TRBJ2-7, with D unclear. This CDR3 has 11 amino acids. CDR1 and CDR2 (germline): MDHEN, SYDVKM. Trimming took off 6 bases at V and 3 bases at J, with 6 bases between the two ends. The CDR3 DNA sequence: TGTGCCAGCAGGGGGTACTACGAGCAGTACTTC. Protein: CASRGYYEQYF.

The chain is built from TRBV6-5 and TRBJ1-1, with D possibly matching TRBD1 (5 bases). The CDR3 has 17 amino acids. Germline V gene lookup returns CDR1 MNHEY and CDR2 SVGAGI. Trimming left V 0 bases short and J 4 bases short, with 18 bases between. The CDR3 nucleotides are TGTGCCAGCAGTTACTCGTCCGGGATAATTGGGGCCACTGAAGCTTTCTTT. It yields the protein CASSYSSGIIGATEAFF.

This clonotype was found a few times. The chain employs TRBV5-1 and TRBJ2-5; no clear D gene. The CDR3 has 14 residues. Germline CDR1 and CDR2: SGHRS and YFSETQ. V lost 0 bases, J lost 1 base, and 7 bases lay in between. As DNA, the CDR3 is TGCGCCAGCAGCTTGGGGACCTCCCAAGAGACCCAGTACTTC. Its translation is CASSLGTSQETQYF.

This clonotype was seen at least ten times. The J gene is TRBJ2-2, the V gene TRBV29-1; D remains ambiguous. Trimming pared 3 bases from V and 2 bases from J, leaving 13 bases between. Germline lookup yields CDR1 SQVTM and CDR2 ANQGSEA. This CDR3 has 15 amino acids. The CDR3 here is CSVDDPALNTGELFF. The DNA for the CDR3 is TGCAGCGTTGACGACCCAGCGCTAAACACCGGGGAGCTGTTTTTT.